The next 18 T cell receptor beta chains were all read from a single sample in a study of memory CD4+ T cells and cytomegalovirus serostatus. Assay used: immunoSEQ multiplex PCR; TCRdb lists only in-frame clones, some missing. This table has 70,000 to 95,000 clones, approximately 80% appearing once. Single viable CD3+CD4+CD8-CD45RO+ cells were sorted as the memory CD4+ T cells. The sample consisted of memory CD4+ T cells from blood. Receptor source: an adult in good health and CMV-seronegative.

J is TRBJ2-1 and V is TRBV2, with TRBD1 matching over 7 bases. Germline V gene data show CDR1 as SNHLY and CDR2 as FYNNEI. V shed 5 bases, J shed 5 bases, and the junction held 3 bases outside the gene matches. The CDR3 spans 13 residues. The CDR3 coding sequence is TGTGCCAGCAGTCAGACAGGGCACAATGAGCAGTTCTTC. Encoded protein: CASSQTGHNEQFF.

The chain combines TRBV5-1 with TRBJ2-5; 7 positions match TRBD2. Unmatched junction bases numbered 6, after V lost 0 bases and J lost 4 bases. The CDR3 sequence is 15 residues long. In germline, CDR1 is SGHRS, CDR2 YFSETQ. CDR3 sequence reads: CASSLASGVGETQYF. The DNA of the CDR3 is TGCGCCAGCAGCTTGGCCAGCGGGGTAGGAGAGACCCAGTACTTC. Combining the CDR3 with reference TRBV5-1 and TRBJ2-5 gives the whole variable domain KAGVTQTPRYLIKTRGQQVTLSCSPISGHRSVSWYQQTPGQGLQFLFEYFSETQRNKGNFPGRFSGRQFSNSRSEMNVSTLELGDSALYLCASSLASGVGETQYFGPGTRLLVL.

This chain joins TRBV5-1 and TRBJ2-5; TRBD1 is a possible D gene (5 bases). The ends were cut back, 0 bases at V and 2 bases at J, with 11 bases in the middle. Germline CDR1 SGHRS, CDR2 YFSETQ. This CDR3 region has 15 residues. CDR3 region: CASSLEGARQETQYF. The DNA for the CDR3 is TGCGCCAGCAGCTTGGAAGGGGCGCGACAAGAGACCCAGTACTTC.

This clone was seen a handful of times. Different DNA sequences within this sample yield the same CDR3. This chain links TRBV5-6 with TRBJ1-2; weak D call: TRBD1 (5 bases). CDR3 length: 13 amino acids. V lost 0 bases, J lost 5 bases, and 8 bases lay in between. CDR1 is SGHDT, CDR2 YYEEEE, per germline. In DNA, the CDR3 is TGTGCCAGCAGCTTGGGGGGGAGGTATGGCTACACCTTC. Residues: CASSLGGRYGYTF.

V gene TRBV19 combines with J gene TRBJ2-1; D might be TRBD2 (6 bases). Looked up from germline, CDR1 is LNHDA and CDR2 is SQIVND (reference sequence). V was trimmed by 3 bases and J by 1 base, leaving 10 bases between them. This CDR3 is built from 15 residues. The CDR3 region has the DNA TGTGCCAGTAGTATCCGACTAGAATCCTACAATGAGCAGTTCTTC. Translated, it gives CASSIRLESYNEQFF.

The chain combines TRBV5-1 with TRBJ2-1; a weak D match, TRBD1 (5 bases). The ends were cut back, 0 bases at V and 7 bases at J, with 17 bases in the middle. Germline V gives CDR1 SGHRS, CDR2 YFSETQ. The CDR3 contains 16 residues. Written as DNA, the CDR3 is TGCGCCAGCAGCTTGGTATTCGCAGGGCCCACAAATGAGCAGTTCTTC. Its translation: CASSLVFAGPTNEQFF. Full variable domain (outside the CDR3, taken from reference TRBV5-1 and TRBJ2-1): KAGVTQTPRYLIKTRGQQVTLSCSPISGHRSVSWYQQTPGQGLQFLFEYFSETQRNKGNFPGRFSGRQFSNSRSEMNVSTLELGDSALYLCASSLVFAGPTNEQFFGPGTRLTVL.

The chain has TRBV7-3 and TRBJ2-1; possibly TRBD1 for D (5 bases). In germline, CDR1 is SGHTA, CDR2 FQGTGA. The CDR3 is 18 residues long. With 2 bases removed from V and 10 bases from J, the gap between germline ends came to 27 bases. CDR3 residues: CASSLGPLGQSRSREQFF. CDR3 in DNA: TGTGCCAGCAGCTTAGGACCCCTGGGGCAGTCTCGATCCAGGGAGCAGTTCTTC.

This clone was counted only a few times. The CDR3 reads CASSSDGNSPLHF. The CDR3 region has the DNA TGTGCCAGCAGCTCGGACGGTAATTCACCCCTCCACTTT. This chain connects TRBV7-9 to TRBJ1-6; D remains ambiguous. CDR3 length: 13 amino acids. Looked up from germline, CDR1 is SEHNR and CDR2 is FQNEAQ (reference sequence). V shed 4 bases and J shed 6 bases, with 7 bases lying between them.

The chain combines TRBV6-6 with TRBJ2-2, with D tentatively TRBD1 or TRBD2 (6 bases each). The ends were cut back, 7 bases at V and 2 bases at J, with 11 bases in the middle. CDR3 length equals 14 residues. Germline-derived CDR1 and CDR2 are MNHNY and SVGAGI (reference sequence). The CDR3 sequence is CASKRGANTGELFF. The CDR3 DNA follows: TGTGCCAGCAAAAGGGGGGCCAACACCGGGGAGCTGTTTTTT.

This clone was observed at least ten times. The J gene is TRBJ2-1, the V gene TRBV4-1; D may be TRBD2 (6 bases). This CDR3 is built from 16 residues. Trimming removed 1 base from V and 4 bases from J, with 14 bases in between. Germline CDR1 and CDR2: MGHRA and YSYEKL. CDR3 nucleotides: TGCGCCAGCAGCCAAGCCTCCAATGGGGGGTACAATGAGCAGTTCTTC. The encoded protein is CASSQASNGGYNEQFF.

The chain has TRBV6-6 and TRBJ1-5; TRBD1 agrees at 8 bases. Germline CDR1 MNHNY, CDR2 SVGAGI (reference sequence). V gave up 6 bases and J gave up 6 bases; unmatched junction bases: 10. CDR3 length: 15 residues. CDR3 sequence (DNA): TGTGCCAGCAGGGACGGACAGGGTCGAGGTCAGCCCCAGCATTTT. It is translated as CASRDGQGRGQPQHF.

The CDR3 protein is CASSTRRGSEAFF. The CDR3 bases are TGTGCCAGCTCAACCCGCAGGGGGTCCGAAGCTTTCTTT. The V call is TRBV6-5, the J call TRBJ1-1; 7 bases line up with TRBD1. This CDR3 has 13 residues. V dropped 8 bases and J dropped 8; count of bases not matched to a gene: 11. Germline loops: CDR1 MNHEY, CDR2 SVGAGI.

The chain uses TRBV15 and TRBJ1-1, with D unclear. Germline loops: CDR1 LNHNV, CDR2 YYDKDF (reference sequence). The CDR3 has 14 amino acids. V lost 9 bases to trimming and J lost 2 bases, with 16 bases between them. CDR3 sequence: CATRPRSDNTEAFF. CDR3 bases: TGTGCCACAAGACCAAGGAGTGATAACACTGAAGCTTTCTTT. The full variable domain, its missing parts supplied by reference TRBV15 and TRBJ1-1, is DAMVIQNPRYQVTQFGKPVTLSCSQTLNHNVMYWYQQKSSQAPKLLFHYYDKDFNNEADTPDNFQSRRPNTSFCFLDIRSPGLGDTAMYLCATRPRSDNTEAFFGQGTRLTVV.

The chain uses TRBV11-2 and TRBJ1-6; D is unclear. This CDR3 is 14 amino acids long. Germline V lookup: CDR1 SGHAT, CDR2 FQNNGV. Trimming pared 1 base from V and 4 bases from J, leaving 5 bases between. CDR3 coding DNA: TGTGCCAGCAGCTTAGGACGGTATAATTCACCCCTCCACTTT. Encoded protein: CASSLGRYNSPLHF.

The chain carries TRBV7-3 and TRBJ2-3, with TRBD2 as a possible D gene (5 bases). Germline CDR1 reads SGHTA; CDR2 reads FQGTGA. Trimming shortened V by 0 bases and J by 2 bases, and 12 bases separated the two germline ends. The CDR3 length is 16 residues. The DNA for the CDR3 is TGTGCCAGCAGCTTAACCCCCGCGGAGGCCACAGATACGCAGTATTTT. Amino acids: CASSLTPAEATDTQYF.

The chain links TRBV5-4 to TRBJ2-7, with D hard to call. In germline, CDR1 is SGHNT, CDR2 YYREEE (reference sequence). This CDR3 comprises 15 residues. V dropped 1 base and J dropped 4 bases, with 15 bases sitting between them. This CDR3 is CASSLSPRPDYEQYF. As DNA, the CDR3 is TGTGCCAGCAGCTTGTCTCCTCGCCCCGATTACGAGCAGTACTTC.

This chain uses TRBV2 with TRBJ2-2; the match to TRBD1 covers 11 bases. In germline, CDR1 is SNHLY, CDR2 FYNNEI. This CDR3 is built from 15 residues. V trimming: 7 bases; J trimming: 5 bases; junction bases outside the gene matches: 6. The CDR3 DNA reads TGTGCCAGCAAGGACAGGGGGCTAGTTACCGGGGAGCTGTTTTTT. Protein sequence: CASKDRGLVTGELFF. The whole variable domain, remainder taken from reference TRBV2 and TRBJ2-2, is EPEVTQTPSHQVTQMGQEVILRCVPISNHLYFYWYRQILGQKVEFLVSFYNNEISEKSEIFDDQFSVERPDGSNFTLKIRSTKLEDSAMYFCASKDRGLVTGELFFGEGSRLTVL.

The chain recombines TRBV19 with TRBJ2-3, with 9 bases fitting TRBD1. V was pared by 5 bases and J by 6 bases, with 9 bases of the junction left unmatched. This CDR3 is built from 15 residues. In germline, CDR1 is LNHDA, CDR2 SQIVND (reference sequence). CDR3 protein: CASSGQGSRWDTQYF. The CDR3 DNA reads as TGTGCCAGTAGTGGACAGGGGTCAAGGTGGGATACGCAGTATTTT.